The 29 T cell receptor beta chains below all came from one sample that was sequenced in a study of resident and recirculating memory T cells in vitiligo. Only in-frame clones appear in the TCRdb table, and some are missing; sequencing was by immunoSEQ multiplex PCR. The sample records tens of thousands of clones, about 92% being singletons. Sample: blood. Every receptor here comes from a male donor with vitiligo.

This chain links TRBV18 with TRBJ2-5; TRBD1 matches at 8 bases. CDR1 is KGHSH, CDR2 LQKENI, per germline. The CDR3 spans 15 residues. Unmatched junction bases numbered 2, after V lost 2 bases and J lost 0 bases. The DNA of the CDR3 is TGTGCCAGCTCACCAAGGACAGGGAACCAAGAGACCCAGTACTTC. This codes for CASSPRTGNQETQYF.

This chain links TRBV29-1 with TRBJ2-5; possible D gene TRBD2, 6 bases. The CDR3 runs to 13 residues. Germline CDR1 and CDR2: SQVTM and ANQGSEA. Trimming shortened V by 4 bases and J by 4 bases, and 13 bases separated the two germline ends. The DNA for the CDR3 is TGCAGCGTTGCCCACGGGGGTGGAGAGACCCAGTACTTC. This encodes CSVAHGGGETQYF.

The chain recombines TRBV20-1 with TRBJ2-1; D ambiguous. Germline-derived CDR1 and CDR2 are DFQATT and SNEGSKA (reference sequence). This CDR3 contains 10 residues. Trimming took 7 bases from V and 9 from J, leaving 10 bases between them. CDR3 protein: CSVPFPEQFF. In nucleotides, the CDR3 is TGCAGTGTCCCCTTCCCTGAGCAGTTCTTC.

As for this clone: The same CDR3 is also encoded by other DNA sequences in this sample. The chain has TRBV9 and TRBJ2-3; 7 bases agree with TRBD2. The CDR3 contains 15 residues. Germline V gene data show CDR1 as SGDLS and CDR2 as YYNGEE. The trim removed 2 bases at V and 0 bases at J, leaving 3 bases unmatched. CDR3 amino acids: CASSVWGGSTDTQYF. DNA of the CDR3: TGTGCCAGCAGCGTCTGGGGGGGAAGCACAGATACGCAGTATTTT. The complete variable domain, with remaining parts taken from reference TRBV9 and TRBJ2-3, reads DSGVTQTPKHLITATGQRVTLRCSPRSGDLSVYWYQQSLDQGLQFLIQYYNGEERAKGNILERFSAQQFPDLHSELNLSSLELGDSALYFCASSVWGGSTDTQYFGPGTRLTVL.

The rearrangement uses TRBV11-2 and TRBJ2-1, with 15 bases identical to TRBD2. CDR3 size: 13 residues. The germline CDR1 and CDR2 sequences are SGHAT and FQNNGV. With 5 bases clipped from V and 16 bases from J, the junction kept 6 bases outside the gene matches. The CDR3: CASSLGLAGGQFF. The DNA of the CDR3 is TGTGCCAGCAGCCTTGGACTAGCGGGAGGGCAATTCTTC.

The chain couples TRBV6-5 to TRBJ2-3; 8 bases map to TRBD2. This CDR3 contains 14 residues. The junction had 7 bases not matched to a gene; V was cut back by 8 bases and J by 3 bases. Germline values: CDR1 MNHEY, CDR2 SVGAGI. This chain's CDR3 is CASAASGGTDTQYF. The DNA of the CDR3 is TGTGCCAGCGCGGCCAGCGGGGGTACAGATACGCAGTATTTT.

The chain joins TRBV13 to TRBJ2-7; 7 nucleotides match TRBD2. The CDR3 runs to 17 residues. V shed 0 bases and J 1 base; nucleotides not matched to a gene: 9. The V gene's germline CDR1 is PRHDT and CDR2 FYEKMQ (reference sequence). CDR3: CASSLGVLGRASYEQYF. CDR3 DNA sequence: TGTGCCAGCAGCTTAGGGGTGCTAGGGAGGGCATCCTACGAGCAGTACTTC. Together with reference TRBV13 and TRBJ2-7, the CDR3 gives the full variable domain: AAGVIQSPRHLIKEKRETATLKCYPIPRHDTVYWYQQGPGQDPQFLISFYEKMQSDKGSIPDRFSAQQFSDYHSELNMSSLELGDSALYFCASSLGVLGRASYEQYFGPGTRLTVT.

This chain links TRBV10-1 with TRBJ2-5; 7 nucleotides match TRBD2. Losses at the gene ends were 6 bases for V and 6 bases for J; bases not matched to a gene: 13. Per the germline V gene, CDR1 is WNHNN and CDR2 is SYGVQD (reference sequence). The CDR3 runs 15 residues. The CDR3 nucleotides read TGCGCCAGCAGGGGGCCGTGCGGGAGAAAGAAGACCCAGTACTTC. This codes for CASRGPCGRKKTQYF.

CDR3 sequence: CASSSGTSGSRYNEQFF. The CDR3 nucleotides read TGTGCCAGCAGCTCCGGGACTAGCGGGAGTCGGTACAATGAGCAGTTCTTC. The V call is TRBV5-4, the J call TRBJ2-1; 14 positions agree with TRBD2. Per germline, CDR1 SGHNT and CDR2 YYREEE (reference sequence). The CDR3 runs 17 residues. Losses at the gene ends were 3 bases for V and 4 bases for J; bases not matched to a gene: 6.

The chain employs TRBV7-2 and TRBJ2-7; D is ambiguous. Germline loops: CDR1 SGHTA, CDR2 FQGNSA. The CDR3 has 13 residues. V lost 5 bases and J lost 2, with 10 bases in between. The CDR3 reads CASSSLPPYEQYF. The CDR3 DNA is TGTGCCAGCAGCAGTCTACCCCCCTACGAGCAGTACTTC.

The gene calls are TRBV5-1 and TRBJ2-3, with TRBD1 as a possible D gene (5 bases). The CDR3 loop spans 14 amino acids. CDR1 is SGHRS and CDR2 is YFSETQ in the germline V gene. Trimming left V 4 bases short and J 4 bases short, with 13 bases between. The CDR3 region is CASSVGVGADTQYF. The CDR3 DNA reads TGCGCCAGCAGCGTCGGAGTAGGGGCAGATACGCAGTATTTT.

This chain links TRBV6-1 with TRBJ1-2; 12 bases line up with TRBD1. Trimming cost V 3 bases and J 4 bases; bases outside gene matches: 6. The CDR3 totals 16 residues. Germline CDR1 is MNHNS and CDR2 is SASEGT. CDR3 DNA sequence: TGTGCCAGCAGTGATCTAGGGACAGGGGGCTTCTATGGCTACACCTTC. Translating gives CASSDLGTGGFYGYTF.

V is TRBV7-9 and J is TRBJ2-3; 7 bases match TRBD2. This CDR3 region has 12 residues. Losses at the gene ends were 4 bases for V and 5 bases for J; bases not matched to a gene: 0. The germline V gene has CDR1 SEHNR and CDR2 FQNEAQ (reference sequence). The CDR3, as DNA: TGTGCCAGCAGCTCGGGGGGAGATACGCAGTATTTT. Its translation: CASSSGGDTQYF.

V usage is TRBV7-2 and J usage is TRBJ2-7; tentative D call: TRBD2 (7 bases). Germline V CDR1 and CDR2: SGHTA, FQGNSA. The CDR3 is 15 amino acids. V was clipped by 5 bases and J by 1 base, with 15 bases between them. This chain's CDR3 is CASSQGGVRSYEQYF. DNA for the CDR3: TGTGCCAGCAGCCAAGGGGGGGTTCGATCCTACGAGCAGTACTTC.

This chain links TRBV5-4 with TRBJ2-5; no definite D call. The CDR3 totals 11 residues. Looked up from germline, CDR1 is SGHNT and CDR2 is YYREEE (reference sequence). Trimming cost V 2 bases and J 6 bases, with 5 bases left between them. CDR3: CASSFIQTQYF. CDR3 bases: TGTGCCAGCAGCTTTATCCAGACCCAGTACTTC.

The gene calls are TRBV30 and TRBJ2-7, with D possibly being TRBD1 (5 bases). This CDR3 has 13 residues. Germline CDR1 and CDR2: GTSNPN and SVGIG (reference sequence). Trimming left V 2 bases short and J 2 bases short, with 10 bases between. CDR3 DNA sequence: TGTGCCTGGAGTAGACAGTTCACCTACGAGCAGTACTTC. It translates to CAWSRQFTYEQYF.

The chain has TRBV28 and TRBJ1-2, with 7 bases lining up with TRBD1. CDR3 length: 15 amino acids. The germline CDR1 and CDR2 sequences are MDHEN and SYDVKM. V trimming: 7 bases; J trimming: 3 bases; junction bases outside the gene matches: 11. The CDR3 DNA reads TGTGCCAGCAAATACAGGACAGGTTTCGACTATGGCTACACCTTC. Residues: CASKYRTGFDYGYTF.

This chain links TRBV7-3 with TRBJ2-3; D is unresolved. Germline V gene sequence: CDR1 SGHTA, CDR2 FQGTGA. CDR3 size: 13 residues. V was pared by 5 bases and J by 2 bases, with 8 bases between. The CDR3 sequence: CASSLLHTDTQYF. DNA for the CDR3: TGTGCCAGCAGCCTACTTCACACAGATACGCAGTATTTT.

The chain carries TRBV6-1 and TRBJ2-1; tentatively, D is TRBD2 (6 bases). CDR1 and CDR2 from the germline V gene are MNHNS and SASEGT. The ends were cut back, 4 bases at V and 10 bases at J, with 14 bases in the middle. The CDR3 runs to 13 residues. CDR3 region: CASSALAGREQFF. CDR3 nucleotide sequence: TGTGCCAGCAGTGCGCTCGCTGGGAGGGAGCAGTTCTTC.

The chain recombines TRBV7-6 with TRBJ1-4, with a tentative D call TRBD1 (5 bases). The germline V and J ends were trimmed by 6 bases and 2 bases, with 10 bases remaining between them. Looked up from germline, CDR1 is SGHVS and CDR2 is FNYEAQ. The CDR3 is 14 amino acids. As DNA, the CDR3 is TGTGCCAGCAGACAAGGGGCGACTAATGAAAAACTGTTTTTT. Amino acid sequence: CASRQGATNEKLFF.

This sequence joins TRBV11-2 and TRBJ2-7; TRBD2 aligns across 13 bases. The CDR3 has 17 amino acids. Unmatched junction bases numbered 8, after V lost 4 bases and J lost 2 bases. CDR1 and CDR2 from the germline V gene are SGHAT and FQNNGV. The CDR3 DNA reads as TGTGCCAGCAGCTCCTGGGGACTAGCGGGGATCCCCTACGAGCAGTACTTC. As protein: CASSSWGLAGIPYEQYF.

The V and J genes are TRBV9 and TRBJ2-5; 14 positions agree with TRBD2. With 4 bases clipped from V and 5 bases from J, the junction kept 7 bases outside the gene matches. The CDR3 length is 16 residues. CDR1 is SGDLS and CDR2 is YYNGEE in the germline V gene. The CDR3 nucleotides read TGTGCCAGCAGCCAGGGACTAGCGGGAGTAGGGGAGACCCAGTACTTC. This codes for CASSQGLAGVGETQYF.

V is TRBV10-3 and J is TRBJ2-5; tentatively, D is TRBD1 (6 bases). The V end lost 10 bases, the J end lost 3 bases, and 15 bases lay between the germline ends. Germline V CDR1 and CDR2: ENHRY, SYGVKD. The CDR3 sequence is 13 residues long. CDR3 in DNA: TGTGCCACACGGGCACAGGGAAAAGAGACCCAGTACTTC. This sequence encodes CATRAQGKETQYF.

The chain joins TRBV28 to TRBJ2-7, with 8 bases aligning to TRBD2. Germline CDR1 reads MDHEN; CDR2 reads SYDVKM. The junction had 12 bases not matched to a gene; V was cut back by 5 bases and J by 3 bases. CDR3 size: 16 residues. CDR3 DNA sequence: TGTGCCAGCAGTCTCCCCCGTAGCGGGACCTACTACGAGCAGTACTTC. The encoded protein is CASSLPRSGTYYEQYF.

The chain joins TRBV18 to TRBJ2-2, with a tentative D call TRBD2 (5 bases). The CDR3 has 17 amino acids. Germline V gene lookup returns CDR1 KGHSH and CDR2 LQKENI. V lost 3 bases and J 1 base, leaving 15 bases between the germline ends. CDR3 region: CASSPTRAGLNTGELFF. CDR3 DNA: TGTGCCAGCTCACCGACGAGGGCTGGGTTGAACACCGGGGAGCTGTTTTTT.

The chain combines TRBV9 with TRBJ1-4, with 9 bases identical to TRBD1. The CDR3 covers 19 residues. V was clipped by 3 bases and J by 8 bases; unmatched bases: 20. CDR1 is SGDLS, CDR2 YYNGEE, per germline. As DNA, the CDR3 is TGTGCCAGCAGCGGGTCAACCGGGACAGGGCAAGGCGGAAGGGAAAAACTGTTTTTT. Protein sequence: CASSGSTGTGQGGREKLFF. The full variable domain, in which reference TRBV9 and TRBJ1-4 provide the parts outside the CDR3, is DSGVTQTPKHLITATGQRVTLRCSPRSGDLSVYWYQQSLDQGLQFLIQYYNGEERAKGNILERFSAQQFPDLHSELNLSSLELGDSALYFCASSGSTGTGQGGREKLFFGSGTQLSVL.

The gene calls are TRBV18 and TRBJ2-5; TRBD2 aligns across 7 bases. CDR1 KGHSH and CDR2 LQKENI come from the germline V gene. The CDR3 runs to 14 residues. Trimming cost V 3 bases and J 5 bases; bases outside gene matches: 6. CDR3 nucleotide sequence: TGTGCCAGCTCACCGGATCAGGGAGGGGAGACCCAGTACTTC. Its protein product is CASSPDQGGETQYF.

V is TRBV4-1 and J is TRBJ1-5, with 8 bases fitting TRBD1. This CDR3 contains 16 residues. Germline trimming cut 0 bases from V and 7 bases from J; bases unmatched to any gene: 8. Per germline, CDR1 MGHRA and CDR2 YSYEKL. The DNA for the CDR3 is TGCGCCAGCAGCCAAGAGCCAGGGGGCTCCGGCCAGCCCCAGCATTTT. Translating gives CASSQEPGGSGQPQHF.

This clone was picked up one time. The chain links TRBV10-3 to TRBJ1-3; 10 positions agree with TRBD1. This CDR3 spans 15 amino acids. CDR1 is ENHRY and CDR2 is SYGVKD in the germline V gene. Trimming took 10 bases from V and 0 from J; bases not matched to a gene: 6. CDR3 coding DNA: TGTGCCACCAAGAGGACAGGGGGCTCTGGAAACACCATATATTTT. Its protein is CATKRTGGSGNTIYF.